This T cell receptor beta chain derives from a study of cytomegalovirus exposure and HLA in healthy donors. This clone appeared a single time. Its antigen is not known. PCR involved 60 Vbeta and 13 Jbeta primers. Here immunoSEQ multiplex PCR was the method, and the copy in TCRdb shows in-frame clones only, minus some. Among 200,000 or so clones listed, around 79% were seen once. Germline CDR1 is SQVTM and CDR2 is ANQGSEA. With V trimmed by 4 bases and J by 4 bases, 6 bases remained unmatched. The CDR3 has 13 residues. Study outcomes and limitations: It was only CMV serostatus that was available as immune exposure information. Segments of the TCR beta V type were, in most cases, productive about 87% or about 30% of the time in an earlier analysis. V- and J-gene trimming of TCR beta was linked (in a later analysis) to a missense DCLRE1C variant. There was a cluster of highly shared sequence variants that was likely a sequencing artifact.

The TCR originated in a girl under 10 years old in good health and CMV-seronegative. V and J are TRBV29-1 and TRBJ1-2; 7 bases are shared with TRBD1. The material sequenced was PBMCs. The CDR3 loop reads CSVAQGGLYGYTF. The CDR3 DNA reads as TGCAGCGTTGCCCAGGGGGGACTCTATGGCTACACCTTC.